Shown below are 23 T cell receptor beta chains from a single sample sequenced in a study of shared clonotypes between healthy human individuals. Clones were read by immunoSEQ multiplex PCR, and TCRdb kept only the in-frame ones, dropping some. This table has 2 million to 2.5 million clones, 85% to 95% appearing once. Specimen: naive CD4+ T cells from PBMCs. Subset denoted: CD45RA+ positively selected. The source of these receptors is a man aged 18-30 years in good health. Some clones in this sample may be carry-over from other donors' samples.

The V gene is TRBV15, the J gene TRBJ2-2, with D possibly called TRBD1 or TRBD2 (6 bases each). The CDR3 runs 13 residues. Germline V gene lookup returns CDR1 LNHNV and CDR2 YYDKDF (reference sequence). The ends were cut back, 0 bases at V and 9 bases at J, with 8 bases in the middle. Written as DNA, the CDR3 is TGTGCCACCAGCAGAGAACGGGGGCGGGAGCTGTTTTTT. As protein: CATSRERGRELFF.

In this sample, this clone turned up a few times. The V gene is TRBV6-5, the J gene TRBJ1-1; a possible D gene is TRBD1 (6 bases). The CDR3 is made up of 12 amino acids. Trimming left V 5 bases short and J 7 bases short, with 11 bases between. Germline loops: CDR1 MNHEY, CDR2 SVGAGI. The CDR3: CASSTDRSEAFF. The CDR3, as DNA: TGTGCCAGCAGTACTGACAGGAGTGAAGCTTTCTTT.

This sequence joins TRBV9 and TRBJ2-5; 8 positions agree with TRBD1. The CDR3 runs 16 residues. V shed 0 bases, J shed 5 bases, and the junction held 9 bases outside the gene matches. The germline V gene encodes CDR1 SGDLS and CDR2 YYNGEE. The CDR3 DNA is TGTGCCAGCAGCGTAGGTTGGTCAGGGGGCGTGGAGACCCAGTACTTC. Amino acids: CASSVGWSGGVETQYF.

The CDR3 is CANRQGPDRNQPQHF. The CDR3 DNA reads as TGCGCCAACAGACAGGGGCCCGACCGAAATCAGCCCCAGCATTTT. This chain joins TRBV23-1 and TRBJ1-5; TRBD1 matches 8 bases. TRBV23-1 is given ORF status, its function remaining uncertain. This CDR3 has 15 amino acids. V shed 10 bases, J shed 4 bases, and the junction held 12 bases outside the gene matches.

CDR3 region: CASSSGPKAAKNIQYF. CDR3 sequence (DNA): TGTGCCAGCAGCTCCGGCCCTAAGGCGGCCAAAAACATTCAGTACTTC. V and J are TRBV7-9 and TRBJ2-4; D is undetermined. The V and J ends lost 4 bases and 1 base respectively, with 14 bases between them. The CDR3 sequence is 16 residues long. Per the germline V gene, CDR1 is SEHNR and CDR2 is FQNEAQ (reference sequence).

V and J are TRBV16 and TRBJ2-2; TRBD1 matches at 10 bases. This CDR3 region has 15 residues. CDR1 and CDR2 from the germline V gene are KGHSY and FQNENV. V gave up 2 bases and J gave up 6 bases; unmatched junction bases: 3. The CDR3 loop reads CASSQRQGAAGELFF. CDR3 bases: TGTGCCAGCAGCCAAAGACAGGGGGCCGCCGGGGAGCTGTTTTTT. Together with reference TRBV16 and TRBJ2-2, the CDR3 gives the full variable domain: GEEVAQTPKHLVRGEGQKAKLYCAPIKGHSYVFWYQQVLKNEFKFLISFQNENVFDETGMPKERFSAKCLPNSPCSLEIQATKLEDSAVYFCASSQRQGAAGELFFGEGSRLTVL.

V usage is TRBV2 and J usage is TRBJ1-2; no clear D. Germline CDR1 SNHLY, CDR2 FYNNEI. Trimming took off 6 bases at V and 5 bases at J, with 16 bases between the two ends. The CDR3 has 14 residues. The CDR3 sequence is CASSPPGHTYGYTF. DNA for the CDR3: TGTGCCAGCAGCCCCCCCGGGCACACGTATGGCTACACCTTC.

This chain links TRBV28 with TRBJ2-3; D possibly corresponds to TRBD1 (6 bases). Trimming took 6 bases from V and 2 from J, leaving 12 bases between them. Per the germline V gene, CDR1 is MDHEN and CDR2 is SYDVKM. The CDR3 extends over 14 amino acids. The CDR3 bases are TGTGCCAGCAGCTCGGGACATTTCACAGATACGCAGTATTTT. Its translation is CASSSGHFTDTQYF.

As concerns this clone: Additional DNA sequences in this sample encode the identical CDR3. The V and J genes are TRBV5-1 and TRBJ2-2; TRBD2 matches 8 bases. CDR3 size: 14 residues. Trimming at V came to 2 bases and at J to 5 bases, leaving 2 bases not matched to a gene. From germline, CDR1 is SGHRS and CDR2 YFSETQ. The CDR3 sequence: CASSLSGSTGELFF. CDR3 bases: TGCGCCAGCAGCTTAAGCGGGAGTACCGGGGAGCTGTTTTTT.

J is TRBJ2-7 and V is TRBV5-1; either TRBD1 or TRBD2 may supply D (6 bases each). Germline loops: CDR1 SGHRS, CDR2 YFSETQ. Trimming removed 4 bases from V and 5 bases from J, with 22 bases in between. The CDR3 extends over 16 amino acids. The CDR3 DNA sequence: TGCGCCAGCAGCCCGGGGGCGGCCGCCGACCGAAACGAGCAGTACTTC. Translation: CASSPGAAADRNEQYF. The complete variable domain, with remaining parts taken from reference TRBV5-1 and TRBJ2-7, reads KAGVTQTPRYLIKTRGQQVTLSCSPISGHRSVSWYQQTPGQGLQFLFEYFSETQRNKGNFPGRFSGRQFSNSRSEMNVSTLELGDSALYLCASSPGAAADRNEQYFGPGTRLTVT.

This chain joins TRBV10-3 and TRBJ2-1; 12 bases are shared with TRBD2. Germline V CDR1 and CDR2: ENHRY, SYGVKD. The V and J ends lost 0 bases and 1 base, in that order; junction bases with no gene match: 10. This CDR3 spans 20 amino acids. The CDR3 DNA reads TGTGCCATCAGTGAGTCGAGGCTAGCGGGAGGGTTTTGGTCCTACAATGAGCAGTTCTTC. Translating it yields CAISESRLAGGFWSYNEQFF.

The chain carries TRBV10-3 and TRBJ2-3, with 10 nucleotides matching TRBD2. This CDR3 spans 15 amino acids. With 10 bases clipped from V and 4 bases from J, the junction kept 11 bases outside the gene matches. Germline lookup yields CDR1 ENHRY and CDR2 SYGVKD. The CDR3 nucleotides are TGTGCCACCAGGGGGGGACTAGCGTTCCCAGATACGCAGTATTTT. This encodes CATRGGLAFPDTQYF.

The chain has TRBV10-3 and TRBJ2-1; 13 nucleotides agree with TRBD2. The germline V gene encodes CDR1 ENHRY and CDR2 SYGVKD. V shed 7 bases and J 8 bases; nucleotides not matched to a gene: 8. The CDR3 runs 15 residues. In DNA, the CDR3 is TGTGCCATCAATGACGGGACTAGCGGGATTTATGAGCAGTTCTTC. It codes for CAINDGTSGIYEQFF.

The gene calls are TRBV2 and TRBJ2-7, with a possible D match to TRBD2 (6 bases). The CDR3 is 14 amino acids. Germline CDR1 reads SNHLY; CDR2 reads FYNNEI. The V end lost 1 base, the J end lost 2 bases, and 9 bases lay between the germline ends. CDR3 nucleotides: TGTGCCAGCAGTGAAGATAGCGGCCCCTACGAGCAGTACTTC. This gives the protein CASSEDSGPYEQYF.

The V call is TRBV29-1, the J call TRBJ2-7; D possibly corresponds to TRBD1 (7 bases). CDR1 and CDR2 from the germline V gene are SQVTM and ANQGSEA. V lost 1 base and J lost 6, with 16 bases in between. The CDR3 sequence is 14 residues long. In nucleotides, the CDR3 is TGCAGCGTTGAAGCATCTTCAGGGGGGAGCGAGCAGTACTTC. This gives the protein CSVEASSGGSEQYF.

The V call is TRBV6-1, the J call TRBJ1-2; no reliable D call. Trimming took 1 base from V and 1 from J, leaving 7 bases between them. The CDR3 is 14 residues long. Germline V gene lookup returns CDR1 MNHNS and CDR2 SASEGT. The CDR3 bases are TGTGCCAGCAGTGAAGTATTGGATAACTATGGCTACACCTTC. This translates into CASSEVLDNYGYTF.

The V and J genes are TRBV4-2 and TRBJ2-1; 7 bases are shared with TRBD2. The CDR3 consists of 16 residues. The V and J ends lost 1 base and 7 bases, in that order; junction bases with no gene match: 10. Per germline, CDR1 LGHNA and CDR2 YNFKEQ. This CDR3 reads CASSQVAGAGSNEQFF. The CDR3 nucleotides read TGTGCCAGCAGCCAAGTTGCGGGAGCCGGGAGTAATGAGCAGTTCTTC.

The genes are TRBV27 and TRBJ2-7; 13 nucleotides align to TRBD2. Germline V CDR1 and CDR2: MNHEY, SMNVEV (reference sequence). V lost 2 bases to trimming and J lost 6 bases; unmatched junction nucleotides: 22. The CDR3 has 21 residues. The CDR3 DNA reads as TGTGCCAGCAGTTTAAGGGGAATGGTAGACGGACTAGCGGGGGCCGATTTCGAGCAGTACTTC. Translated, it gives CASSLRGMVDGLAGADFEQYF.

This chain joins TRBV30 and TRBJ1-1, with D perhaps matching TRBD1 (5 bases). Germline assignment: CDR1 GTSNPN and CDR2 SVGIG (reference sequence). V was pared by 0 bases and J by 2 bases, with 13 bases between. This CDR3 has 15 amino acids. CDR3 sequence (DNA): TGTGCCTGGAGTGTCCGGCAGGGAGGAAACACTGAAGCTTTCTTT. Its translation is CAWSVRQGGNTEAFF.

The CDR3 sequence: CASSLGPDRSNYGYTF. CDR3 DNA: TGTGCCAGCAGTTTAGGTCCGGACAGATCCAACTATGGCTACACCTTC. The chain recombines TRBV28 with TRBJ1-2, with D possibly matching TRBD1 (6 bases). This CDR3 spans 16 amino acids. The germline V gene has CDR1 MDHEN and CDR2 SYDVKM. Trimming stripped 2 bases from V and 2 bases from J, with 15 bases between.

This chain links TRBV2 with TRBJ2-5; the D is unclear. The CDR3 runs 13 residues. V gave up 5 bases and J gave up 5 bases, with 12 bases separating them. Germline CDR1 is SNHLY and CDR2 is FYNNEI. The CDR3, as DNA: TGTGCCAGCAGTCCGGGCCTTTGGGAGACCCAGTACTTC. It codes for CASSPGLWETQYF.

About this clone itself: This CDR3 is also generated by other DNA sequences in the sample. This chain links TRBV11-2 with TRBJ1-1; 8 bases agree with TRBD1. Trimming removed 5 bases from V and 4 bases from J; junction bases left unmatched: 6. The CDR3 runs 14 residues. Germline V CDR1 and CDR2: SGHAT, FQNNGV. CDR3 DNA: TGTGCCAGCAGCACCGGTACAGGGGGCACTGAAGCTTTCTTT. Protein sequence: CASSTGTGGTEAFF.

V and J are TRBV28 and TRBJ2-6; D is perhaps TRBD2 (7 bases). The germline gives CDR1 MDHEN, CDR2 SYDVKM. The V gene lost 3 bases and the J gene lost 0 bases, with 18 bases spanning the gap. CDR3 length: 19 amino acids. Written as DNA, the CDR3 is TGTGCCAGCAGTTTTCGTGGGGGGGGCATCGCCTCTGGGGCCAACGTCCTGACTTTC. As protein: CASSFRGGGIASGANVLTF.